This record covers a single T cell receptor beta chain. A single heparinised blood sample, averaging about 120 mL, was obtained per donor. The V end lost 0 bases, the J end lost 2 bases, and 6 bases lay between the germline ends. This CDR3 has 14 residues. CDR1 is MDHEN, CDR2 SYDVKM, per germline. The data were obtained in a study of beta chain features in type 1 diabetes. Expressed TCRB transcripts were sequenced because the entire RNA isolate underwent reverse transcription. The protocol was immunoSEQ multiplex PCR, while the TCRdb copy is restricted to in-frame clones and leaves out a portion. The sample lists fewer than 250,000 clones; 68% were seen once.

The chain joins TRBV28 to TRBJ2-3, with a weak D call TRBD1 (5 bases). Material for sequencing was naive CD4+ T cells from blood. The receptor was derived from a man aged 25-45 years in good health. CDR3 sequence: CASSLWGLTDTQYF. As DNA, the CDR3 is TGTGCCAGCAGTTTATGGGGGCTCACAGATACGCAGTATTTT. Complete variable domain (other parts from reference TRBV28 and TRBJ2-3): DVKVTQSSRYLVKRTGEKVFLECVQDMDHENMFWYRQDPGLGLRLIYFSYDVKMKEKGDIPEGYSVSREKKERFSLILESASTNQTSMYLCASSLWGLTDTQYFGPGTRLTVL.